This T cell receptor beta chain is from a study of CD8 T cells in Susac syndrome. Across the study: Blood was drawn from patients with Susac syndrome. At that point, they were therapy-naive, on corticosteroids, or on intravenous immunoglobulin alone. Study results and caveats: Total CD8+ repertoires held about 15 Susac-specific public clones, while CD8+ TEMRA repertoires held five or six.

cDNA came from around 0.5 to 1 ug RNA primed by random hexamers. Amplification of TCR beta CDR3 by immunoSEQ multiplex PCR spanned 54 Vbeta and 13 Jbeta. TCRdb processed the immunoSEQ multiplex PCR reads anew with MiXCR; each CDR3 protein has one entry. The sample lists approximately 100,000 distinct CDR3 sequences, roughly 94% seen once, with roughly 0.43% in the top ten. Details on this clonotype: The antigen remains unidentified.

The CDR3 is 15 amino acids. CDR1 is SSHAT, CDR2 FNYEAQ, per germline (reference sequence). J gave up 3 bases and V 2 bases, and 4 bases lay outside the gene matches. Sequenced input: CD8+ T cells from PBMCs. The TCR sequence derives from a human donor with Susac syndrome. The V and J genes are TRBV7-7 and TRBJ2-7; TRBD2 matches 10 bases. DNA of the CDR3: TGTGCCAGCAGCTTACTAGCGGGGGACCTCTACGAGCAGTACTTC. It yields the protein CASSLLAGDLYEQYF. Full variable domain (rest looked up from reference TRBV7-7 and TRBJ2-7): GAGVSQSPRYKVTKRGQDVTLRCDPISSHATLYWYQQALGQGPEFLTYFNYEAQPDKSGLPSDRFSAERPEGSISTLTIQRTEQRDSAMYRCASSLLAGDLYEQYFGPGTRLTVT.